The 9 T cell receptor beta chains presented below share a single source sample, sequenced in a study of cytomegalovirus exposure and HLA in healthy donors. Vbeta (60) and Jbeta (13) primers were used in the PCR. The protocol was immunoSEQ multiplex PCR, while the TCRdb copy is restricted to in-frame clones and leaves out a portion. Of around 130,000 clones listed, 70% to 80% are singletons. Sequences were obtained from PBMCs. Receptors originate from a woman in her fifties or sixties in good health and CMV-seronegative.

This clone was recorded once. This CDR3 is also generated by other DNA sequences in the sample. The chain has TRBV15 and TRBJ1-5; D is possibly TRBD1 (6 bases). The CDR3 loop spans 20 amino acids. The V gene's germline CDR1 is LNHNV and CDR2 YYDKDF (reference sequence). V dropped 0 bases and J dropped 3 bases, with 24 bases sitting between them. The CDR3 protein is CATSRDPPVGGQGLNQPQHF. Written as DNA, the CDR3 is TGTGCCACCAGCAGAGATCCGCCGGTGGGGGGGCAGGGACTCAATCAGCCCCAGCATTTT. Filled out from reference TRBV15 and TRBJ1-5, the complete variable domain reads DAMVIQNPRYQVTQFGKPVTLSCSQTLNHNVMYWYQQKSSQAPKLLFHYYDKDFNNEADTPDNFQSRRPNTSFCFLDIRSPGLGDTAMYLCATSRDPPVGGQGLNQPQHFGDGTRLSIL.

The gene calls are TRBV9 and TRBJ2-2; possible D gene TRBD1, 5 bases. With 7 bases removed from V and 0 bases from J, the gap between germline ends came to 7 bases. This CDR3 is built from 13 residues. Per the germline V gene, CDR1 is SGDLS and CDR2 is YYNGEE. The CDR3 bases are TGTGCCAGCGCGACAGCGAACACCGGGGAGCTGTTTTTT. It specifies CASATANTGELFF.

The chain combines TRBV15 with TRBJ2-3; TRBD2 matches at 13 bases. The CDR3 contains 17 residues. The J segment lost 5 bases and the V segment lost 4 bases, leaving 9 bases of the junction unmatched. The germline CDR1 and CDR2 sequences are LNHNV and YYDKDF (reference sequence). The CDR3 sequence: CATSKGLAGRFGDTQYF. The CDR3, as DNA: TGTGCCACCAGCAAGGGACTAGCGGGGAGGTTTGGAGATACGCAGTATTTT.

The chain joins TRBV6-1 to TRBJ2-3; 10 bases are a match to TRBD2. Germline assignment: CDR1 MNHNS and CDR2 SASEGT. V lost 7 bases and J lost 4; bases outside the gene matches: 8. The CDR3 runs to 15 residues. The CDR3 region is CASTESGGAPDTQYF. The CDR3 DNA follows: TGTGCCAGCACCGAAAGCGGGGGGGCCCCAGATACGCAGTATTTT.

The J gene is TRBJ2-3, the V gene TRBV5-1; 7 nucleotides match TRBD2. J gave up 1 base and V 4 bases, and 6 bases lay outside the gene matches. Looked up from germline, CDR1 is SGHRS and CDR2 is YFSETQ. This CDR3 spans 15 amino acids. CDR3 sequence reads: CASSLQLAGTDTQYF. Here the CDR3 DNA reads TGCGCCAGCAGCCTACAGCTAGCGGGCACAGATACGCAGTATTTT.

The J gene is TRBJ1-1, the V gene TRBV28, with TRBD1 matching 7 bases. Germline V gene lookup returns CDR1 MDHEN and CDR2 SYDVKM. This CDR3 has 17 amino acids. J was trimmed by 0 bases and V by 5 bases; bases with no gene match: 12. The CDR3 coding sequence is TGTGCCAGCAGTACCACCAGACAGGGCTTTATGAACACTGAAGCTTTCTTT. This codes for CASSTTRQGFMNTEAFF.

The chain combines TRBV7-9 with TRBJ2-5; tentative D call: TRBD1 (5 bases). The ends were cut back, 1 base at V and 8 bases at J, with 11 bases in the middle. The CDR3 length is 13 residues. Germline CDR1 and CDR2: SEHNR and FQNEAQ (reference sequence). DNA for the CDR3: TGTGCCAGCAGCTTAGGAACGACAGAAACCCAGTACTTC. This codes for CASSLGTTETQYF.

This sequence joins TRBV7-6 and TRBJ2-5; maybe TRBD2 (6 bases). The CDR3 is 16 amino acids. The germline V and J ends were trimmed by 0 bases and 4 bases, with 15 bases remaining between them. Germline CDR1 SGHVS, CDR2 FNYEAQ. The CDR3 DNA follows: TGTGCCAGCAGCTTAGCAGGCACGGGGGAGCGAGAGACCCAGTACTTC. Translation: CASSLAGTGERETQYF.

V usage is TRBV6-5 and J usage is TRBJ1-1; D possibly corresponds to TRBD1 (6 bases). V shed 4 bases and J shed 9 bases, with 15 bases lying between them. The germline CDR1 and CDR2 sequences are MNHEY and SVGAGI. The CDR3 contains 13 residues. The CDR3 loop is CASSSSGQLQAFF. As DNA, the CDR3 is TGTGCCAGCAGTTCTTCCGGACAGCTACAAGCTTTCTTT.